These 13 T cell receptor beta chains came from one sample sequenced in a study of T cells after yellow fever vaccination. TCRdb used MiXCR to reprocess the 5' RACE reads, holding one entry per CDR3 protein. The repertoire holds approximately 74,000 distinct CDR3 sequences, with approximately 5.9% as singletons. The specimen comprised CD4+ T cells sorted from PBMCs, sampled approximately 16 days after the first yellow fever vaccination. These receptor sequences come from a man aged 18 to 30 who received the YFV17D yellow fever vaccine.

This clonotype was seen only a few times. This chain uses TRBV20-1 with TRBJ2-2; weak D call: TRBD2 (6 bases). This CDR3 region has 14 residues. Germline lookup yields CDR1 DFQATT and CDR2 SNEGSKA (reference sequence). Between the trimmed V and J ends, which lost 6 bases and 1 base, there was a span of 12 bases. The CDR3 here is CSAVGRGNTGELFF. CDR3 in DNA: TGCAGTGCAGTTGGGCGGGGGAACACCGGGGAGCTGTTTTTT.

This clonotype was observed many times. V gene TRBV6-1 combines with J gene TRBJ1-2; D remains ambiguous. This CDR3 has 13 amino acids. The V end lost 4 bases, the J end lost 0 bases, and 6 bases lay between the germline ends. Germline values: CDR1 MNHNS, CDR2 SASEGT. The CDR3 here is CASSALTNYGYTF. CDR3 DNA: TGTGCCAGCAGTGCGCTTACTAACTATGGCTACACCTTC.

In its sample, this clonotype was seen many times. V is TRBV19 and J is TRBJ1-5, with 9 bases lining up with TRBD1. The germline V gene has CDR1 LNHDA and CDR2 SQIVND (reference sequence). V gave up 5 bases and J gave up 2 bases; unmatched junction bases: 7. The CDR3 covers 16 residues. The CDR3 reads CASSATGGGGNQPQHF. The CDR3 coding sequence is TGTGCCAGTAGTGCCACAGGGGGCGGAGGCAATCAGCCCCAGCATTTT.

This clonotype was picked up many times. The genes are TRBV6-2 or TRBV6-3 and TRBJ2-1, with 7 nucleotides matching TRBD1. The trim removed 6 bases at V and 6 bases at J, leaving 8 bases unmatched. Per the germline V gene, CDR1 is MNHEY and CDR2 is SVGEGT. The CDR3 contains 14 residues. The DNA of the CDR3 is TGTGCCAGCAGGTTCGACAGGGTGGGCAATGAGCAGTTCTTC. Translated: CASRFDRVGNEQFF.

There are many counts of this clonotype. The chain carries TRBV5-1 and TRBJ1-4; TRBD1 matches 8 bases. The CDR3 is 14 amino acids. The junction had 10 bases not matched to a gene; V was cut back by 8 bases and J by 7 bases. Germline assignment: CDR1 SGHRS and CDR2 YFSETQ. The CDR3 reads CASAGQGGGEKLFF. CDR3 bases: TGCGCCAGTGCTGGACAGGGCGGAGGTGAAAAACTGTTTTTT.

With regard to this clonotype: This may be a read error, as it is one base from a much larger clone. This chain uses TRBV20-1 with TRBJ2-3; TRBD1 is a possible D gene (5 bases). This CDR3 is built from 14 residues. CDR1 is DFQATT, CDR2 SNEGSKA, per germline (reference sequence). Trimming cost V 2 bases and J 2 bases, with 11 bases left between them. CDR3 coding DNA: TGCAGTGCTAGACGCAAGGGGAACACAGATACGCAGTATTTT. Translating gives CSARRKGNTDTQYF.

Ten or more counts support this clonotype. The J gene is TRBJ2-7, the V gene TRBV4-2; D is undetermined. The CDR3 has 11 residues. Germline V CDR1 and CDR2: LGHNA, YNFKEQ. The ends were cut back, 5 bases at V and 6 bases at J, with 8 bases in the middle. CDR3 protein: CASSVSREQYV. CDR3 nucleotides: TGTGCCAGCAGCGTCAGCCGCGAGCAGTACGTC.

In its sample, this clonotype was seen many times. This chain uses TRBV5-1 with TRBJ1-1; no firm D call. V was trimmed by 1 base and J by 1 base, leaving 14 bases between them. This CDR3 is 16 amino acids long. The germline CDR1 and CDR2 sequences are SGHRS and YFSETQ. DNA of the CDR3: TGCGCCAGCAGCTTGACCCCTTCACAAAGGAACACTGAAGCTTTCTTT. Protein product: CASSLTPSQRNTEAFF.

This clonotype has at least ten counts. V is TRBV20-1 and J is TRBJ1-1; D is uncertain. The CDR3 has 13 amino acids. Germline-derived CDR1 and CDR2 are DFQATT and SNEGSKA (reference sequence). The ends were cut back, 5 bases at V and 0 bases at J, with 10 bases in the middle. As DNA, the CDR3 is TGCAGTGCTGTGTCCTACATGAACACTGAAGCTTTCTTT. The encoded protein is CSAVSYMNTEAFF.

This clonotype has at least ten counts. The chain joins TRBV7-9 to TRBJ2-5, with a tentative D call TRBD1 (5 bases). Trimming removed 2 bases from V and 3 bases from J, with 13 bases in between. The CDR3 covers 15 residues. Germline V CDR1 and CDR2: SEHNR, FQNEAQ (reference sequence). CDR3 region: CASSLPGNLKETQYF. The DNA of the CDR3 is TGTGCCAGCAGCTTACCAGGGAACCTTAAAGAGACCCAGTACTTC.

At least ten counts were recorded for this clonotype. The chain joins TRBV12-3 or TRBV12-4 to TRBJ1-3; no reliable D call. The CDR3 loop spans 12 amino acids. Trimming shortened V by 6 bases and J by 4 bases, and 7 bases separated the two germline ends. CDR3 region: CASSALGNTIYF. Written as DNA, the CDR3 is TGTGCCAGCAGCGCGTTGGGAAACACCATATATTTT.

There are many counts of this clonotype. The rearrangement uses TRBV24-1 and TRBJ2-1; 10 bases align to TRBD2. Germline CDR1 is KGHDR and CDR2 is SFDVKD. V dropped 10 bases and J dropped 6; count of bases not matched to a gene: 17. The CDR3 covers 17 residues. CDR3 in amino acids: CATSRIGGSGGSNEQFF. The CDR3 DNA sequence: TGTGCCACATCTCGGATTGGGGGTAGCGGGGGGAGCAATGAGCAGTTCTTC.

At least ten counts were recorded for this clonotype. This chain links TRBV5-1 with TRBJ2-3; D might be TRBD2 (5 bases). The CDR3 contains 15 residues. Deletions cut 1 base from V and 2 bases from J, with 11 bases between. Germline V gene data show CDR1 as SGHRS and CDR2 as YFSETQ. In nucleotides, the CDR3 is TGCGCCAGCAGCTTGTCGGACTTCTTCACAGATACGCAGTATTTT. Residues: CASSLSDFFTDTQYF.